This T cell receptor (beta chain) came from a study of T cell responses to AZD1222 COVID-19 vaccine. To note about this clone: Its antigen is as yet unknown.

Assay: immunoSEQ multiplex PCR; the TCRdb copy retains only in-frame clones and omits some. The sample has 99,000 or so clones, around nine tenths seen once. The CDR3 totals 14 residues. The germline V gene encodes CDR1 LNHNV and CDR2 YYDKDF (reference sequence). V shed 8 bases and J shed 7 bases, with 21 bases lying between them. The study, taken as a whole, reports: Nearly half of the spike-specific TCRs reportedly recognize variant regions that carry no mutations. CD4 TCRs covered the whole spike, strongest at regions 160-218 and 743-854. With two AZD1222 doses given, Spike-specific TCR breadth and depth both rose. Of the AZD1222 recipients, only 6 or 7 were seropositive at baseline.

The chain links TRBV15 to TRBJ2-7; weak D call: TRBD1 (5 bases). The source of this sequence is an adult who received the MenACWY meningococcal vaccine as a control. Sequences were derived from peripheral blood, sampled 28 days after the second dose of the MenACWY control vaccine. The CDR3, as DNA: TGTGCCACCGGGGATGACAGTGTGGTGGAAGAGCAGTACTTC. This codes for CATGDDSVVEEQYF.